Listed below are T cell receptor beta chains from one sample, sequenced in a study of control samples from healthy donors and cancer patients. Profiling relied on immunoSEQ multiplex PCR, and the TCRdb table lists in-frame clones only, not all of them. The data hold around 100,000 clones, with around 89% observed a single time. What was sequenced was PBMCs. The receptors were sampled from a man aged 55-75 years with lung cancer. CDR3s include the opening cysteine and the closing phenylalanine or tryptophan. Each record gives: V gene, J gene, CDR3 protein.

TRBV7-2	TRBJ2-2	CASSLRSLNTGELFF
TRBV24-1	TRBJ1-5	CATSGGGRGNQPQHF
TRBV6-5	TRBJ1-2	CASSSPNRQGGGYTF
TRBV12-3/TRBV12-4	TRBJ1-2	CASSPQANYGYTF
TRBV27	TRBJ1-2	CASSSITGNYGYTF
TRBV9	TRBJ1-6	CASSTGGRSPLHF
TRBV5-1	TRBJ2-3	CASSFYRGGTDTQYF
TRBV6-1	TRBJ1-5	CASSDVNAGQGLLYNQPQHF
TRBV7-3	TRBJ2-5	CASSLGGTGQETQYF
TRBV3-1/TRBV3-2	TRBJ1-2	CASSQGTGARGYTF
TRBV6-5	TRBJ1-1	CASRDRGEAFF
TRBV29-1	TRBJ1-1	CSGRQLNTEAFF
TRBV7-2	TRBJ1-2	CASSLAQLNYGYTF
TRBV7-2	TRBJ1-4	CASSTSGSTNEKLFF